This paragraph covers one T cell receptor (beta chain) sequence. Its antigen is currently unknown. TCRdb redid the calling of the 5' RACE reads with MiXCR, one entry per CDR3 protein. The sample includes around 200,000 distinct CDR3 sequences, around 9.5% seen only once; the top ten take around 3.3%. Germline values: CDR1 LGHDT, CDR2 YNNKEL (reference sequence). The CDR3 has 17 amino acids. The V segment lost 3 bases and the J segment 1 base; nucleotides outside the gene matches: 8. These data belong to a study of T-cell memory formation after mild COVID-19. Whole-study context: The study found TCR clusters largely donor specific.

Study-wide results and limits: Day 37-peaking second-wave clones had unconfirmed SARS-CoV-2 specificity.

Specimen: PBMCs or a T cell subset sorted from them (not recorded which). This TCR derives from a young man who had mild COVID-19 (a few samples of this study predate the infection). Cell type and time point are not known. This rearrangement joins TRBV3-1 to TRBJ2-5; TRBD2 aligns across 10 bases. CDR3 nucleotides: TGTGCCAGCAGCCATCTCACTAGCGGGGCTTTCCAAGAGACCCAGTACTTC. Protein: CASSHLTSGAFQETQYF.